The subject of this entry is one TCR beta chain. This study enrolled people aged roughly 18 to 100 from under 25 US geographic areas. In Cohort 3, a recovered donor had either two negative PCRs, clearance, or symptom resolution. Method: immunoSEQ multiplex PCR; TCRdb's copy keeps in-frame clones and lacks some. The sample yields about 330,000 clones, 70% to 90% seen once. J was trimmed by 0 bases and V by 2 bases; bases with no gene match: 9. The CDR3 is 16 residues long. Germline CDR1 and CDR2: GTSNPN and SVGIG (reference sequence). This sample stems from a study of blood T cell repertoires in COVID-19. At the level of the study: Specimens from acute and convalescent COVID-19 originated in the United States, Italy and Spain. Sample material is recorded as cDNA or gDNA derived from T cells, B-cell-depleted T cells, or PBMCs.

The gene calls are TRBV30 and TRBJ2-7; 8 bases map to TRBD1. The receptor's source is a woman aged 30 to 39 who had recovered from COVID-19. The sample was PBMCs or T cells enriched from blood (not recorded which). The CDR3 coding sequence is TGTGCCTGGAGTACCAGGGGGCCCGTCCGCTCCTACGAGCAGTACTTC. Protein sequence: CAWSTRGPVRSYEQYF.